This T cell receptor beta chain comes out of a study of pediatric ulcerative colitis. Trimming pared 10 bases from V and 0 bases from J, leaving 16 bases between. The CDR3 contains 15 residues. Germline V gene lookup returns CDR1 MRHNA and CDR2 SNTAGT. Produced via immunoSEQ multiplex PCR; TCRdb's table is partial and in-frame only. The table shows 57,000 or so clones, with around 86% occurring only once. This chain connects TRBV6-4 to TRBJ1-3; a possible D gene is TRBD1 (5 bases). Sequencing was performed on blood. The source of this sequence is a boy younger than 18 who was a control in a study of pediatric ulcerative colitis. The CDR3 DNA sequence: TGTGCCACCGAAACCCCAGGGCACTCTGGAAACACCATATATTTT. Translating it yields CATETPGHSGNTIYF.